This T cell receptor beta chain was recorded in a study of T cells after posttransplantation cyclophosphamide. Comment on this clone: The antigen remains unidentified.

Study-wide points: Recipient CMV seropositivity and CMV reactivation strongly tracked TRB clonality. Tissue-infiltrating T cells from skin or gut overlapped little with blood T cells.

CDR3 length: 12 amino acids. V lost 3 bases to trimming and J lost 10 bases, with 13 bases between them. The germline CDR1 and CDR2 sequences are SGHTA and FQGNSA. TCRdb's copy holds only in-frame clones and misses some; the assay was immunoSEQ multiplex PCR. The top ten clones hold roughly 9% of a sample with under 20,000 clones, approximately 82% of them seen once. The rearrangement uses TRBV7-2 and TRBJ2-7; D possibly corresponds to TRBD1 (7 bases). Sequencing was done on a sample of memory CD4+ T cells sorted from blood. This clonotype was sampled from a young man in good health and a related stem cell transplant donor. CDR3 bases: TGTGCCAGCAGCTTGGCGGGGACAGTTCAGTACTTC. It specifies CASSLAGTVQYF.